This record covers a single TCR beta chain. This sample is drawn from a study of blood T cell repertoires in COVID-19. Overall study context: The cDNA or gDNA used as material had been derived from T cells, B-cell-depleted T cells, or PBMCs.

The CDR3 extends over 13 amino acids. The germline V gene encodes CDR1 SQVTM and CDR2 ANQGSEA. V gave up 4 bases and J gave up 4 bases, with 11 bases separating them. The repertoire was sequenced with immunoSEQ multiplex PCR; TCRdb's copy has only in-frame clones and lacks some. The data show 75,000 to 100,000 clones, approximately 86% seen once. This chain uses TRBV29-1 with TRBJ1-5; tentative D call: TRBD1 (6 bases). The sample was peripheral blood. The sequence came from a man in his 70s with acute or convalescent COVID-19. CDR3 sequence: CSVGTGMNQPQHF. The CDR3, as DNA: TGCAGCGTTGGAACAGGGATGAATCAGCCCCAGCATTTT.